This T cell receptor (beta chain) was captured in a study of blood T cell repertoires in COVID-19. Study-level information: Sample material is recorded as cDNA or gDNA derived from T cells, B-cell-depleted T cells, or PBMCs.

Produced via immunoSEQ multiplex PCR; TCRdb's table is partial and in-frame only. The data show about 260,000 clones, around 86% seen once. Study members were between about 18 and 95 years old and lived in approximately 25 US regions. Clinical history as reported by participants underpinned cohort assignment. Donors in Cohort 3 counted as recovered after two negative PCRs, clearance, or symptom resolution. The V gene's germline CDR1 is MDHEN and CDR2 SYDVKM. V was pared by 4 bases and J by 4 bases, with 7 bases between. The CDR3 length is 13 residues. The clonotype comes from a woman aged 45-59 years who had recovered from COVID-19. The specimen sequenced was PBMCs or T cells enriched from blood (not recorded which). The chain links TRBV28 to TRBJ2-2; D remains ambiguous. CDR3 nucleotides: TGTGCCAGCAGTTCTCGGGTCACCGGGGAGCTGTTTTTT. This translates into CASSSRVTGELFF.